Sequencing of this T cell receptor beta chain was carried out in a study of OX40 agonist ivuxolimab in advanced cancers. CDR1 SGHDT and CDR2 YYEEEE come from the germline V gene. Trimming cost V 3 bases and J 5 bases; bases outside gene matches: 0. The CDR3 is made up of 13 amino acids. The repertoire was sequenced with immunoSEQ multiplex PCR; TCRdb's copy has only in-frame clones and lacks some. The top ten clones hold approximately 2.8% of a sample with about 66,000 clones, approximately 88% of them seen once. This chain uses TRBV5-6 with TRBJ2-2; 8 bases match TRBD1. Sequenced here: CD4+ or CD8+ T cells sorted from blood, sampled in a trial of the OX40 agonist ivuxolimab. This clonotype was obtained from an adult with an advanced solid tumor such as melanoma, head and neck, liver or kidney cancer. DNA for the CDR3: TGTGCCAGCAGCTGGACAGGGACCGGGGAGCTGTTTTTT. As protein: CASSWTGTGELFF.